The 26 T cell receptor beta chains below all came from one sample that was sequenced in a study of PD-L1 blockade in urothelial cancer. TCRdb's table, derived via immunoSEQ multiplex PCR, lists solely in-frame clones and lacks some. The sample lists tens of thousands of clones; 75% to 85% were seen once. Sample time point: pretreatment peripheral blood. The specimen comprised PBMCs, sampled around atezolizumab (anti-PD-L1) treatment. These receptors came from a man in his 70s with urothelial cancer.

This chain connects TRBV5-1 to TRBJ1-1, with a weak D call TRBD1 (5 bases). The CDR3 runs to 14 residues. V gave up 3 bases and J gave up 1 base, with 10 bases separating them. Germline V gene data show CDR1 as SGHRS and CDR2 as YFSETQ. This chain's CDR3 is CASSSQGQNTEAFF. The CDR3 bases are TGCGCCAGCAGCTCCCAAGGACAGAACACTGAAGCTTTCTTT.

This clone was recorded a few times. The rearrangement uses TRBV18 and TRBJ2-2; 8 bases are a match to TRBD2. In germline, CDR1 is KGHSH, CDR2 LQKENI. The CDR3 sequence is 17 residues long. The J segment lost 6 bases and the V segment lost 1 base, leaving 10 bases of the junction unmatched. CDR3 nucleotides: TGTGCCAGCTCACCACGAGATCTCGGGAGGGCGTCCGGGGAGCTGTTTTTT. Translated: CASSPRDLGRASGELFF.

This rearrangement joins TRBV19 to TRBJ1-4; the D gene is possibly TRBD1 (5 bases). Germline values: CDR1 LNHDA, CDR2 SQIVND (reference sequence). The CDR3 is 16 residues long. V lost 1 base to trimming and J lost 4 bases, with 13 bases between them. CDR3 nucleotides: TGTGCCAGTAGTATAGGGGGCACAAGACTTAATGAAAAACTGTTTTTT. Amino acid sequence: CASSIGGTRLNEKLFF. The whole variable domain, filled in from reference TRBV19 and TRBJ1-4, reads DGGITQSPKYLFRKEGQNVTLSCEQNLNHDAMYWYRQDPGQGLRLIYYSQIVNDFQKGDIAEGYSVSREKKESFPLTVTSAQKNPTAFYLCASSIGGTRLNEKLFFGSGTQLSVL.

V usage is TRBV25-1 and J usage is TRBJ2-1, with D perhaps matching TRBD1 (5 bases). V was trimmed by 6 bases and J by 0 bases, leaving 18 bases between them. The CDR3 loop spans 17 amino acids. CDR1 and CDR2 from the germline V gene are MGHDK and SYGVNS. The CDR3 sequence: CASSSASHQGSYNEQFF. The CDR3 coding sequence is TGTGCCAGCAGCTCAGCATCCCACCAGGGCTCCTACAATGAGCAGTTCTTC.

Turning to this clone: One end of the junction does not line up with germline, which may come from a read error. This rearrangement joins TRBV29-1 to TRBJ2-1, with 8 bases fitting TRBD2. The germline gives CDR1 SQVTM, CDR2 ANQGSEA. There are 15 residues in the CDR3. The DNA for the CDR3 is TGCAGCGTGGAAGCCACTACTAGCGGCTACAATGAGCAGTTCTTC. Its protein is CSVEATTSGYNEQFF.

The chain joins TRBV19 to TRBJ2-7; 7 nucleotides align to TRBD1. The J segment lost 3 bases and the V segment lost 4 bases, leaving 3 bases of the junction unmatched. CDR3 length: 13 residues. CDR1 and CDR2 from the germline V gene are LNHDA and SQIVND (reference sequence). The CDR3 loop is CASSRQGFYEQYF. DNA for the CDR3: TGTGCCAGTAGTAGACAGGGTTTCTACGAGCAGTACTTC.

The V and J genes are TRBV6-5 and TRBJ2-1; perhaps TRBD2 as D (5 bases). CDR1 is MNHEY and CDR2 is SVGAGI in the germline V gene. The CDR3 is made up of 13 amino acids. V gave up 8 bases and J gave up 2 bases, with 10 bases separating them. The CDR3 bases are TGTGCCAGCGGCCGAGGGACCTACAATGAGCAGTTCTTC. Amino acid sequence: CASGRGTYNEQFF.

The CDR3 region is CASSEIGGSREQYF. CDR3 DNA: TGTGCCAGCAGTGAAATCGGGGGATCGCGCGAGCAGTACTTC. The chain combines TRBV6-1 with TRBJ2-7, with D tentatively TRBD2 (6 bases). The V end was cut by 2 bases, the J end by 6 bases, with 14 bases between. Germline V gives CDR1 MNHNS, CDR2 SASEGT. This CDR3 comprises 14 residues.

The chain employs TRBV2 and TRBJ2-3; D uncertain. CDR1 and CDR2 (germline): SNHLY, FYNNEI. V was shortened by 8 bases and J by 0 bases, with 12 bases between the two germline ends. The CDR3 runs to 14 residues. CDR3 region: CASLSGLSTDTQYF. As DNA, the CDR3 is TGTGCCAGCCTCTCCGGTCTGAGCACAGATACGCAGTATTTT.

The chain joins TRBV27 to TRBJ2-1, with 8 bases matching TRBD1. V lost 5 bases, J lost 4 bases, and 4 bases stayed unmatched. This CDR3 has 14 amino acids. Per the germline V gene, CDR1 is MNHEY and CDR2 is SMNVEV (reference sequence). CDR3 loop: CASSQDREYNEQFF. Written as DNA, the CDR3 is TGTGCCAGCAGTCAGGACAGGGAGTACAATGAGCAGTTCTTC.

This rearrangement joins TRBV6-1 to TRBJ2-7; the D gene is possibly TRBD1 (6 bases). CDR3 length: 16 residues. Germline V gives CDR1 MNHNS, CDR2 SASEGT. Trimming cost V 0 bases and J 0 bases, with 12 bases left between them. Written as DNA, the CDR3 is TGTGCCAGCAGTGAAGCGTGGAGGACAGACTCCTACGAGCAGTACTTC. Its translation: CASSEAWRTDSYEQYF.

The J gene is TRBJ1-2, the V gene TRBV2; TRBD1 is a possible D gene (6 bases). The V end lost 2 bases, the J end lost 4 bases, and 11 bases lay between the germline ends. The germline gives CDR1 SNHLY, CDR2 FYNNEI. The CDR3 sequence is 14 residues long. CDR3 bases: TGTGCCAGCAGTGAAAACAGGGCAGCCTATGGCTACACCTTC. Translated: CASSENRAAYGYTF. Full variable domain (remainder filled in from reference TRBV2 and TRBJ1-2): EPEVTQTPSHQVTQMGQEVILRCVPISNHLYFYWYRQILGQKVEFLVSFYNNEISEKSEIFDDQFSVERPDGSNFTLKIRSTKLEDSAMYFCASSENRAAYGYTFGSGTRLTVV.

The chain employs TRBV7-9 and TRBJ1-1; maybe TRBD1 (6 bases). The CDR3 extends over 13 amino acids. Per the germline V gene, CDR1 is SEHNR and CDR2 is FQNEAQ (reference sequence). The V end lost 6 bases, the J end lost 3 bases, and 11 bases lay between the germline ends. The CDR3 protein is CASRTTGYTEAFF. The CDR3 DNA sequence: TGTGCCAGCAGGACAACAGGGTACACTGAAGCTTTCTTT. Filled out from reference TRBV7-9 and TRBJ1-1, the complete variable domain reads DTGVSQNPRHKITKRGQNVTFRCDPISEHNRLYWYRQTLGQGPEFLTYFQNEAQLEKSRLLSDRFSAERPKGSFSTLEIQRTEQGDSAMYLCASRTTGYTEAFFGQGTRLTVV.

The CDR3 spells CASSDPRTGQGNTIYF. In nucleotides, the CDR3 is TGTGCCAGCAGTGACCCCCGGACAGGCCAGGGAAACACCATATATTTT. The V call is TRBV2, the J call TRBJ1-3; 7 bases are a match to TRBD1. CDR3 length equals 16 residues. V shed 3 bases, J shed 4 bases, and the junction held 9 bases outside the gene matches. Germline V gene data show CDR1 as SNHLY and CDR2 as FYNNEI.

The CDR3 reads CAITAQGGSYEQYF. DNA of the CDR3: TGTGCCATCACCGCCCAGGGAGGGTCCTACGAGCAGTACTTC. The chain uses TRBV10-3 and TRBJ2-7; TRBD2 agrees at 7 bases. The V gene's germline CDR1 is ENHRY and CDR2 SYGVKD. The junction had 7 bases not matched to a gene; V was cut back by 7 bases and J by 1 base. CDR3 length: 14 residues.

The V call is TRBV10-3, the J call TRBJ2-7; D perhaps matches TRBD1 (6 bases). The V gene lost 11 bases and the J gene lost 0 bases, with 20 bases spanning the gap. The length of the CDR3 is 15 residues. Looked up from germline, CDR1 is ENHRY and CDR2 is SYGVKD. The CDR3 is CAGSGRDTFSYEQYF. CDR3 in DNA: TGTGCCGGGTCGGGTCGGGACACTTTCTCCTACGAGCAGTACTTC.

V gene TRBV5-1 combines with J gene TRBJ2-5, with 7 positions matching TRBD2. From germline, CDR1 is SGHRS and CDR2 YFSETQ. The CDR3 has 18 amino acids. V shed 3 bases, J shed 4 bases, and the junction held 18 bases outside the gene matches. CDR3 in DNA: TGCGCCAGCAGCTCCGCCCCTTCTGGAGCGGGATTACTAGAGACCCAGTACTTC. Its protein product is CASSSAPSGAGLLETQYF.

The chain couples TRBV5-8 to TRBJ1-5; 7 nucleotides match TRBD1. The CDR3 consists of 15 residues. Germline CDR1 is SGHTS and CDR2 is YDEGEE. Trimming took 1 base from V and 3 from J; bases not matched to a gene: 4. The CDR3 DNA reads TGTGCCAGCAGCTTGAGGACAGGATCCAATCAGCCCCAGCATTTT. Its protein is CASSLRTGSNQPQHF.

The rearrangement uses TRBV7-9 and TRBJ1-2, with 10 nucleotides matching TRBD1. Germline trimming cut 5 bases from V and 4 bases from J; bases unmatched to any gene: 7. There are 15 residues in the CDR3. Germline-derived CDR1 and CDR2 are SEHNR and FQNEAQ (reference sequence). The CDR3 loop reads CASSTTGGNTYGYTF. The CDR3 nucleotides read TGTGCCAGCAGCACGACAGGGGGCAATACCTATGGCTACACCTTC.

Notes on this clone: A read error may produce the germline difference seen at one junction end. J is TRBJ2-7 and V is TRBV5-4, with 10 positions matching TRBD2. The CDR3 is 15 amino acids. Germline loops: CDR1 SGHNT, CDR2 YYREEE (reference sequence). The CDR3 DNA reads TGTGCCAACAGCTCCCTAGCGGGAGTGGTCTACGAGCAGTACTTC. Translating gives CANSSLAGVVYEQYF.

The chain combines TRBV7-3 with TRBJ2-2, with TRBD1 identical over 8 bases. This CDR3 comprises 16 residues. V lost 1 base to trimming and J lost 6 bases; unmatched junction nucleotides: 7. The germline V gene encodes CDR1 SGHTA and CDR2 FQGTGA. The CDR3 bases are TGTGCCAGCAGCTTAATTCCAGGGGGCAGGGCCGGGGAGCTGTTTTTT. It yields the protein CASSLIPGGRAGELFF.

The rearrangement links TRBV6-1 to TRBJ2-7; D not resolved. This CDR3 has 12 residues. The V and J ends lost 4 bases and 2 bases respectively, with 6 bases between them. CDR1 MNHNS and CDR2 SASEGT come from the germline V gene. The DNA of the CDR3 is TGTGCCAGCAGTGTAACAGCCTACGAGCAGTACTTC. Translating gives CASSVTAYEQYF.

The chain links TRBV5-1 to TRBJ2-2; 9 nucleotides agree with TRBD2. Trimming cost V 0 bases and J 6 bases; bases outside gene matches: 6. The CDR3 runs to 16 residues. Looked up from germline, CDR1 is SGHRS and CDR2 is YFSETQ. CDR3 in DNA: TGCGCCAGCAGCTTGGAAGTAGCGGGAGCGGCCGGGGAGCTGTTTTTT. Translating it yields CASSLEVAGAAGELFF.

The chain links TRBV6-6 to TRBJ2-7; TRBD1 aligns across 9 bases. Germline trimming cut 2 bases from V and 6 bases from J; bases unmatched to any gene: 8. Germline CDR1 and CDR2: MNHNY and SVGAGI (reference sequence). This CDR3 spans 15 amino acids. The CDR3 DNA follows: TGTGCCAGCAGTTACGTACTGGGACAGGGTCGCGAGCAGTACTTC. Encoded protein: CASSYVLGQGREQYF.

A few counts support this clone. CDR3 residues: CASSPLGQETQYF. The DNA for the CDR3 is TGTGCCAGCAGCCCCCTCGGGCAAGAGACCCAGTACTTC. The chain recombines TRBV7-8 with TRBJ2-5; no clear D gene. Germline loops: CDR1 SGHVS, CDR2 FQNEAQ. V was shortened by 5 bases and J by 2 bases, with 9 bases between the two germline ends. CDR3 length equals 13 residues.

This sequence joins TRBV7-9 and TRBJ1-2; weak D call: TRBD1 (5 bases). The CDR3 has 12 residues. Trimming cost V 5 bases and J 4 bases, with 8 bases left between them. Germline-derived CDR1 and CDR2 are SEHNR and FQNEAQ (reference sequence). The CDR3 spells CASSPQGYGYTF. CDR3 bases: TGTGCCAGCAGCCCCCAGGGCTATGGCTACACCTTC.